What follows are 18 T cell receptor beta chains derived from one specimen sequenced in a study of T cell repertoires in cytomegalovirus infection. TCRdb processed the reads anew with MiXCR; each CDR3 protein has one entry. This sample has roughly 69,000 distinct CDR3 sequences, with around 28% found just once. Antigens of these TCRs are unknown. This specimen was CD8+ T cells from cultured PBMCs, taken from culture after CMV antigen stimulation. The receptor set was obtained from a human donor in good health (CMV status not recorded). Some clones in this sample may be carry-over from other donors' samples.

This clonotype has a single count. The J gene is TRBJ1-2, the V gene TRBV3-1; 8 positions agree with TRBD1. V trimming: 0 bases; J trimming: 4 bases; junction bases outside the gene matches: 13. CDR1 and CDR2 from the germline V gene are LGHDT and YNNKEL (reference sequence). CDR3 length equals 18 residues. This chain's CDR3 is CASSQDSLEDRDGYGYTF. Here the CDR3 DNA reads TGTGCCAGCAGCCAAGATAGCCTTGAGGACAGGGACGGCTATGGCTACACCTTC.

This clonotype was counted a few times. The chain joins TRBV7-9 to TRBJ2-3; 8 bases are a match to TRBD1. This CDR3 contains 14 residues. Germline assignment: CDR1 SEHNR and CDR2 FQNEAQ (reference sequence). V trimming: 11 bases; J trimming: 1 base; junction bases outside the gene matches: 8. CDR3 in amino acids: CAGRGQGGTDTQYF. CDR3 DNA: TGTGCCGGTCGCGGACAGGGCGGCACAGATACGCAGTATTTT.

This clonotype was observed at least ten times. The CDR3 coding sequence is TGTGCCAGCAGCTTAAGGACGGACCCTTCCGGCTACACCTTC. This codes for CASSLRTDPSGYTF. This chain links TRBV7-2 with TRBJ1-2; unclear D gene. Between the trimmed V and J ends, which lost 2 bases and 8 bases, there was a span of 15 bases. The CDR3 has 14 residues. Germline V gives CDR1 SGHTA, CDR2 FQGNSA.

V is TRBV12-3 or TRBV12-4 and J is TRBJ2-1, with 7 bases matching TRBD1. The CDR3 is 15 amino acids. The ends lost 6 bases at V and 3 bases at J; junction bases unmatched: 8. As DNA, the CDR3 is TGTGCCAGCAGCCCAGGGGGAGCTGGCTACAATGAGCAGTTCTTC. It codes for CASSPGGAGYNEQFF.

In this sample, this clonotype turned up a few times. The chain links TRBV19 to TRBJ1-1, with 10 bases matching TRBD1. Trimming removed 7 bases from V and 3 bases from J; junction bases left unmatched: 11. Germline loops: CDR1 LNHDA, CDR2 SQIVND (reference sequence). The CDR3 totals 16 residues. This CDR3 is CASISDRGWMYTEAFF. Here the CDR3 DNA reads TGTGCCAGTATCTCGGACAGGGGGTGGATGTACACTGAAGCTTTCTTT.

In this sample, this clonotype turned up a few times. This rearrangement joins TRBV7-9 to TRBJ1-4; TRBD1 matches 10 bases. The CDR3 has 15 residues. CDR1 and CDR2 (germline): SEHNR, FQNEAQ (reference sequence). V was pared by 5 bases and J by 8 bases, with 8 bases of the junction left unmatched. The CDR3 protein is CASSPLTGGAEKLFF. The CDR3 bases are TGTGCCAGCAGCCCCCTGACAGGGGGCGCCGAAAAACTGTTTTTT.

This clonotype occurred many times. J is TRBJ1-2 and V is TRBV6-2 or TRBV6-3; TRBD1 matches at 9 bases. CDR3 length equals 18 residues. The germline V gene encodes CDR1 MNHEY and CDR2 SVGEGT. J lost 4 bases, V lost 2 bases, and 14 bases had no gene match. DNA of the CDR3: TGTGCCAGCAGTTACGACGGACAGGGGCGCTCTACGATCTATGGCTACACCTTC. It encodes CASSYDGQGRSTIYGYTF.

This clonotype appeared a few times. The rearrangement links TRBV19 to TRBJ1-1; D unresolved. With 6 bases removed from V and 7 bases from J, the gap between germline ends came to 21 bases. The CDR3 has 15 residues. Germline CDR1 is LNHDA and CDR2 is SQIVND (reference sequence). CDR3 coding DNA: TGTGCCAGTAGCCTCTCGGACTCCCCGGGCGGTGAAGCTTTCTTT. It specifies CASSLSDSPGGEAFF.

The V and J genes are TRBV4-3 and TRBJ2-5; the D gene could be TRBD1 or TRBD2 (5 bases each). CDR1 and CDR2 from the germline V gene are LGHNA and YSLEER. Trimming took off 2 bases at V and 2 bases at J, with 15 bases between the two ends. The CDR3 has 16 residues. The CDR3 DNA reads TGCGCCAGCAGCCAATCCTCCCGGGGCAGTCAAGAGACCCAGTACTTC. Its protein is CASSQSSRGSQETQYF.

V usage is TRBV7-6 and J usage is TRBJ2-1, with D perhaps matching TRBD1 (5 bases). In germline, CDR1 is SGHVS, CDR2 FNYEAQ. Deletions cut 7 bases from V and 8 bases from J, with 21 bases between. The CDR3 extends over 15 amino acids. In DNA form, the CDR3 reads TGTGCCAGCACCCGAGAAGGGGAAGATCAGGATGAGCAGTTCTTC. Amino acid sequence: CASTREGEDQDEQFF.

The chain carries TRBV6-2 or TRBV6-3 and TRBJ2-7, with TRBD1 matching over 9 bases. After removal of 2 bases from V and 6 bases from J, the junction contained 14 bases not matched to a gene. Germline CDR1 reads MNHEY; CDR2 reads SVGEGT. This CDR3 comprises 17 residues. The CDR3 DNA reads TGTGCCAGCAGTTACGGGGGACAGGGATCCAAAGGTAGCGAGCAGTACTTC. Translating it yields CASSYGGQGSKGSEQYF.

In this sample, this clonotype turned up a few times. This rearrangement joins TRBV19 to TRBJ2-2, with 8 bases that match TRBD1. This CDR3 spans 15 amino acids. V lost 6 bases to trimming and J lost 3 bases; unmatched junction nucleotides: 6. Per the germline V gene, CDR1 is LNHDA and CDR2 is SQIVND (reference sequence). CDR3: CASRRMTGDTGELFF. The DNA for the CDR3 is TGTGCCAGTAGACGGATGACAGGGGACACCGGGGAGCTGTTTTTT. Complete variable domain (other parts from reference TRBV19 and TRBJ2-2): DGGITQSPKYLFRKEGQNVTLSCEQNLNHDAMYWYRQDPGQGLRLIYYSQIVNDFQKGDIAEGYSVSREKKESFPLTVTSAQKNPTAFYLCASRRMTGDTGELFFGEGSRLTVL.

In its sample, this clonotype was seen many times. CDR3 in amino acids: CASSQLANTGELFF. The CDR3 bases are TGTGCCAGCAGCCAGCTGGCGAACACCGGGGAGCTGTTTTTT. The gene calls are TRBV7-3 and TRBJ2-2; no clear D gene. The germline CDR1 and CDR2 sequences are SGHTA and FQGTGA. V dropped 5 bases and J dropped 0 bases, with 7 bases sitting between them. This CDR3 is built from 14 residues.

V is TRBV7-6 and J is TRBJ2-5; TRBD1 agrees at 8 bases. The CDR3 covers 17 residues. V lost 5 bases and J lost 2; bases outside the gene matches: 13. Looked up from germline, CDR1 is SGHVS and CDR2 is FNYEAQ. The CDR3 nucleotides read TGTGCCAGCAGCCGCGGGATGGGGACAGGTGGGCAAGAGACCCAGTACTTC. Amino acids: CASSRGMGTGGQETQYF. Full variable domain (outside the CDR3, taken from reference TRBV7-6 and TRBJ2-5): GAGVSQSPRYKVTKRGQDVALRCDPISGHVSLYWYRQALGQGPEFLTYFNYEAQQDKSGLPNDRFSAERPEGSISTLTIQRTEQRDSAMYRCASSRGMGTGGQETQYFGPGTRLLVL.

This clonotype showed up just a few times. This chain connects TRBV4-3 to TRBJ2-7; possibly TRBD1 or TRBD2 for D (6 bases each). Looked up from germline, CDR1 is LGHNA and CDR2 is YSLEER. Trimming cost V 4 bases and J 0 bases, with 16 bases left between them. The CDR3 totals 16 residues. Here the CDR3 DNA reads TGCGCCAGCAGCCCGGGGGCCCGAGAGAGCTCCTACGAGCAGTACTTC. This gives the protein CASSPGARESSYEQYF.

V and J are TRBV6-8 and TRBJ2-5, with 12 bases matching TRBD2. Germline CDR1 is MNHGY and CDR2 is SAAAGT. This CDR3 comprises 20 residues. After removal of 6 bases from V and 3 bases from J, the junction contained 20 bases not matched to a gene. CDR3 in amino acids: CASSLSPPGLAGHGEETQYF. The CDR3 bases are TGTGCCAGCAGCCTGAGTCCTCCGGGACTAGCGGGCCACGGGGAAGAGACCCAGTACTTC.

This clonotype was observed at least ten times. The chain uses TRBV7-2 and TRBJ1-5; D unresolved. Trimming stripped 1 base from V and 5 bases from J, with 9 bases between. The CDR3 loop spans 14 amino acids. Per the germline V gene, CDR1 is SGHTA and CDR2 is FQGNSA. The CDR3 sequence: CASSLERVDQPQHF. The CDR3, as DNA: TGTGCCAGCAGCTTAGAAAGGGTCGATCAGCCCCAGCATTTT. Using reference TRBV7-2 and TRBJ1-5 for the parts outside the CDR3, the full variable domain is GAGVSQSPSNKVTEKGKDVELRCDPISGHTALYWYRQSLGQGLEFLIYFQGNSAPDKSGLPSDRFSAERTGGSVSTLTIQRTQQEDSAVYLCASSLERVDQPQHFGDGTRLSIL.

The DNA for the CDR3 is TGTGCCAGCAGCTCCGCGACGGCTAACTATGGCTACACCTTC. Encoded protein: CASSSATANYGYTF. The gene calls are TRBV11-2 and TRBJ1-2; D is uncertain. The CDR3 is made up of 14 amino acids. Germline assignment: CDR1 SGHAT and CDR2 FQNNGV. Trimming removed 4 bases at V and 0 bases at J, with 9 bases between.